This record concerns one T cell receptor beta chain sequence. The data belong to a study of T-cell memory formation after mild COVID-19. TCRdb analysed the 5' RACE reads with MiXCR anew, one entry per CDR3 protein. The table includes about 150,000 distinct CDR3 sequences, around 13% detected once. This CDR3 contains 14 residues. Trimming removed 1 base at V and 5 bases at J, with 11 bases between. CDR1 and CDR2 (germline): SGHVS, FNYEAQ. The receptor was derived from an adult woman who had mild COVID-19 (a few samples of this study predate the infection). Cell type and time point are not known. Sequenced material: PBMCs or a T cell subset sorted from them (not recorded which). This chain joins TRBV7-6 and TRBJ2-5; D is possibly TRBD1 (6 bases). The CDR3 here is CASSLGGPGETQYF. The CDR3 DNA reads TGTGCCAGCAGCTTAGGGGGGCCGGGGGAGACCCAGTACTTC.